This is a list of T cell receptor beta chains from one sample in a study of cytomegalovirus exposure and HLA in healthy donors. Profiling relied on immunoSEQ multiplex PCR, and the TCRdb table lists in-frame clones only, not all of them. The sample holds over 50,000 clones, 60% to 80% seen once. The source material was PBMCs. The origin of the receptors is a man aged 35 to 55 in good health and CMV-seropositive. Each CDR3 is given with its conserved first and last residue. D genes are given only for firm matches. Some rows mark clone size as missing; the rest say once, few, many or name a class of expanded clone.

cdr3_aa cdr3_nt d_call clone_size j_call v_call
CASSFYSPVSHEQYF TGTGCCAGCAGCTTCTATAGCCCGGTCTCCCACGAGCAGTACTTC . . TRBJ2-7 TRBV5-4
CASRTTGGGYGYTF TGTGCCAGCAGAACAACAGGGGGCGGCTATGGCTACACCTTC TRBD1 . TRBJ1-2 TRBV28
CASIGTGNTGELFF TGTGCCAGCATAGGGACAGGAAACACCGGGGAGCTGTTTTTT TRBD1 . TRBJ2-2 TRBV5-4
CASRLISREYTENEQFF TGTGCAAGTCGCCTTATCTCGCGGGAGTACACGGAGAATGAGCAGTTCTTC . once TRBJ2-1 TRBV12-2
CASSPLTSGGYEDTQYF TGTGCCAGCAGCCCCCTGACTAGCGGGGGGTATGAAGATACGCAGTATTTT TRBD2 . TRBJ2-3 TRBV7-6
CAISATGADTGELFF TGTGCCATCAGTGCAACAGGGGCGGACACCGGGGAGCTGTTTTTT TRBD1 few TRBJ2-2 TRBV10-3
CASSDPSGEKLFF TGTGCCAGCAGTGACCCCTCGGGTGAAAAACTGTTTTTT . . TRBJ1-4 TRBV25-1
CAWSGGTPRIYGYTF TGTGCCTGGAGTGGGGGGACACCTCGAATTTATGGCTACACCTTC . . TRBJ1-2 TRBV30
CASSATGTGFAEQYF TGTGCCAGCAGCGCAACCGGGACAGGGTTTGCCGAGCAGTACTTC TRBD1 few TRBJ2-7 TRBV7-8
CASSGQSMRDTNEQFF TGTGCCAGCTCCGGACAGTCGATGAGGGATACTAATGAGCAGTTCTTC . . TRBJ2-1 TRBV2
CASFERAGRAEAFF TGTGCCAGCTTCGAAAGGGCTGGGAGGGCTGAAGCTTTCTTT . . TRBJ1-1 TRBV2
CAISPGTSGYNEQFF TGTGCCATCAGCCCCGGGACTAGCGGTTACAATGAGCAGTTCTTC TRBD2 few TRBJ2-1 TRBV10-3
CSVVRDTRRDTEAFF TGCAGCGTTGTTCGGGACACCCGGCGGGACACTGAAGCTTTCTTT . . TRBJ1-1 TRBV29-1
CASSANSGRDEQYF TGCGCCAGCAGCGCAAACAGCGGGAGGGACGAGCAGTACTTC TRBD2 . TRBJ2-7 TRBV5-1
CASSVELAGYNEQFF TGTGCCAGCAGCGTAGAGCTAGCGGGGTACAATGAGCAGTTCTTC TRBD2 . TRBJ2-1 TRBV9
CASSQVGARTSGNEQFF TGCGCCAGCAGCCAAGTCGGGGCCAGGACTAGCGGCAATGAGCAGTTCTTC TRBD2 . TRBJ2-1 TRBV4-1
CASSSRGSAYQETQYF TGCGCCAGCAGTTCCCGAGGTAGCGCTTACCAAGAGACCCAGTACTTC . . TRBJ2-5 TRBV4-3
CASSARGFGYTF TGTGCCAGCAGCGCTCGCGGCTTTGGCTACACCTTC . . TRBJ1-2 TRBV7-8
CSVETGSYGYTF TGCAGCGTAGAGACAGGGTCCTATGGCTACACCTTC TRBD1 few TRBJ1-2 TRBV29-1
CASSPRRGFYEQYF TGTGCCAGCAGCCCTAGACGGGGGTTCTACGAGCAGTACTTC . . TRBJ2-7 TRBV11-3
CATSRGDRAGANVLTF TGTGCCACCAGCAGAGGCGACAGGGCTGGGGCCAACGTCCTGACTTTC TRBD1 few TRBJ2-6 TRBV15
CAGRGLAGGTDTQYF TGTGCCGGCAGGGGACTAGCGGGGGGCACAGATACGCAGTATTTT TRBD2 . TRBJ2-3 TRBV11-1
CASSLAGGGKAFF TGTGCCAGCAGCTTAGCGGGGGGGGGAAAAGCTTTCTTT . . TRBJ1-1 TRBV7-6
CASSSRTANTEAFF TGTGCCAGTAGTTCCCGGACTGCGAACACTGAAGCTTTCTTT . . TRBJ1-1 TRBV19
CASSSGLTDYGYTF TGTGCCAGCAGTTCGGGACTGACCGATTACGGCTACACCTTC . once TRBJ1-2 TRBV6-5
CASSQLSGRTDTQYF TGCGCCAGCAGCCAACTTAGCGGGAGGACCGATACGCAGTATTTT TRBD2 . TRBJ2-3 TRBV4-3
CASSDGQNYGYTF TGTGCCAGCAGTGATGGACAAAACTATGGCTACACCTTC . . TRBJ1-2 TRBV6-1
CASSLNRGEQYF TGTGCCAGCAGTTTGAACAGGGGCGAGCAGTACTTC TRBD1 . TRBJ2-7 TRBV27
CASSHHPSVGGETEAFF TGCGCCAGCAGCCACCACCCCTCGGTGGGGGGGGAGACTGAAGCTTTCTTT . . TRBJ1-1 TRBV4-1
CASSSGTGGSYNEQFF TGTGCCAGCAGCTCTGGGACAGGGGGCTCCTACAATGAGCAGTTCTTC TRBD1 . TRBJ2-1 TRBV5-6
CASTGGGPNTEAFF TGCGCCAGTACAGGGGGTGGACCGAACACTGAAGCTTTCTTT TRBD1 . TRBJ1-1 TRBV5-1
CASSEGSVYGYTF TGTGCCAGCAGTGAAGGGAGCGTCTATGGCTACACCTTC . . TRBJ1-2 TRBV6-1
CAWSLNYQPQHF TGTGCCTGGAGTCTAAATTATCAGCCCCAGCATTTT . . TRBJ1-5 TRBV30
CASSLRDTYTGELFF TGCGCCAGCAGCCTCCGGGACACCTACACCGGGGAGCTGTTTTTT . . TRBJ2-2 TRBV4-1
CASTPAPGQGAVNEQYF TGTGCCAGCACCCCCGCACCGGGACAGGGGGCTGTAAACGAGCAGTACTTC TRBD1 . TRBJ2-7 TRBV28
CASKPGWAWEKLFF TGTGCCAGCAAACCCGGTTGGGCTTGGGAAAAACTGTTTTTT . few TRBJ1-4 TRBV7-2
CASSGLRTGNTIYF TGTGCCAGTTCAGGGTTGAGAACTGGAAACACCATATATTTT . . TRBJ1-3 TRBV6-6
CASSPPGVGGANQPQHF TGTGCCAGCTCACCACCTGGGGTAGGGGGTGCAAATCAGCCCCAGCATTTT . . TRBJ1-5 TRBV18
CASSLDDGLNYGYTF TGTGCCAGCAGCTTAGACGACGGACTTAACTATGGCTACACCTTC . few TRBJ1-2 TRBV7-6
CASSEGGGAFYEQYF TGTGCCAGCAGCGAGGGGGGGGGCGCTTTCTACGAGCAGTACTTC . . TRBJ2-7 TRBV7-2
CASSPFEDEKLFF TGTGCCAGCAGCCCATTTGAGGATGAAAAACTGTTTTTT . . TRBJ1-4 TRBV7-9
CASRSGLAGEGEQYF TGTGCCAGCAGAAGTGGACTAGCGGGAGAGGGTGAGCAGTACTTC TRBD2 . TRBJ2-7 TRBV7-6
CASSDGQFYGYTF TGTGCCAGCAGTGATGGACAATTCTATGGCTACACCTTC . few TRBJ1-2 TRBV6-1
CASSHGTSGRENEQFF TGTGCCAGCAGCCACGGGACTAGCGGGAGGGAAAATGAGCAGTTCTTC TRBD2 . TRBJ2-1 TRBV4-1
CASSLVPAGLEQYF TGTGCCAGCAGCTTAGTTCCAGCGGGGCTTGAGCAGTACTTC TRBD2 . TRBJ2-5 TRBV7-8
CARSPGLAGVSQETQYF TGTGCCAGAAGCCCGGGACTAGCGGGAGTTTCCCAAGAGACCCAGTACTTC TRBD2 . TRBJ2-5 TRBV5-3
CASSLGPAGETQYF TGTGCCAGCAGCTTAGGTCCCGCGGGGGAGACCCAGTACTTC . . TRBJ2-5 TRBV11-2
CASSLYRGRPGEGPQHF TGTGCCAGCAGCCTGTACAGGGGGCGACCCGGGGAGGGGCCCCAGCATTTT TRBD1 once TRBJ1-5 TRBV5-6